This T cell receptor (beta chain) appears in the sequencing data of a study of beta chain features in type 1 diabetes. This clone was seen more than once but under ten times. Its antigen is not identified. Germline-derived CDR1 and CDR2 are SGHAT and FQNNGV. The CDR3 sequence is 13 residues long. V was cut by 4 bases and J by 1 base, with 7 bases left in between. Reverse transcribing all isolated RNA meant expressed TCRB transcripts were sequenced. TCRdb's copy holds only in-frame clones and misses some; the assay was immunoSEQ multiplex PCR. Of fewer than 250,000 clones in the sample, 13% to 15% were seen once. Study results and caveats: Insertions at VDJ junctions were less frequent in type 1 diabetes patients. These patients also deleted more nucleotides at the same junctions. The study found moderately but significantly shorter TCRB CDR3s in all four CD4+ subsets of Type 1 diabetes patients.

The V and J genes are TRBV11-2 and TRBJ2-5, with a weak D call TRBD2 (5 bases). This clonotype was sampled from a woman aged 40 to 50 in good health. Sequencing input: naive CD4+ T cells from blood. CDR3 nucleotide sequence: TGTGCCAGCAGCTCCGGGGTCCAAGAGACCCAGTACTTC. As protein: CASSSGVQETQYF.